The next 30 T cell receptor beta chains were all read from a single sample in a study of graft-versus-host responses after intestinal transplantation. Antigen specificity for these receptors is unknown. The assay was immunoSEQ multiplex PCR, and TCRdb's table has in-frame clones only and misses some. The sample consists of nearly 95,000 clones, 85% to 95% of them appearing once. The specimen was unstimulated CD8+ T cells sorted from spleen or lymph node cells, collected before intestinal transplant. The receptors stem from a human donor who received an intestinal transplant.

V is TRBV9 and J is TRBJ1-2; 7 bases fit TRBD1. CDR1 SGDLS and CDR2 YYNGEE come from the germline V gene. The V and J ends lost 0 bases and 6 bases, in that order; junction bases with no gene match: 8. CDR3 length: 15 residues. CDR3 amino acids: CASSVDLDRLDGYTF. CDR3 sequence (DNA): TGTGCCAGCAGCGTAGATTTGGACAGGTTGGATGGCTACACCTTC.

This chain connects TRBV9 to TRBJ2-6; D unresolved. The germline CDR1 and CDR2 sequences are SGDLS and YYNGEE. Trimming took 5 bases from V and 1 from J, leaving 4 bases between them. CDR3 length: 13 residues. Written as DNA, the CDR3 is TGTGCCAGCAGTCCGTCTGGGGCCAACGTCCTGACTTTC. This translates into CASSPSGANVLTF.

This clone was picked up one time. This chain links TRBV19 with TRBJ1-5, with 10 bases lining up with TRBD1. Germline V CDR1 and CDR2: LNHDA, SQIVND (reference sequence). This CDR3 region has 14 residues. V lost 5 bases, J lost 7 bases, and 5 bases stayed unmatched. DNA for the CDR3: TGTGCCAGTAGTCTCGGGACAGGGGTCCAGCCCCAGCATTTT. As protein: CASSLGTGVQPQHF.

J is TRBJ2-6 and V is TRBV21-1; the D call TRBD1 from the table was never checked on the DNA. TRBV21-1 is described as a pseudogene. The CDR3 consists of 16 residues. The CDR3 region has the DNA TGTGCCAGCAGGACAGGGGGCATCTCTGGGGCCAACGTCCTGACTTTC. It codes for CASRTGGISGANVLTF.

The gene calls are TRBV7-2 and TRBJ2-5; TRBD2 matches at 9 bases. The V and J ends lost 5 bases and 5 bases, in that order; junction bases with no gene match: 12. The CDR3 consists of 16 residues. Germline V lookup: CDR1 SGHTA, CDR2 FQGNSA. DNA for the CDR3: TGTGCCAGCAGCCTCCTCGGGGCGGGGGGGCGCGAGACCCAGTACTTC. Protein product: CASSLLGAGGRETQYF.

CDR3 DNA: TGCGCCAGCAGCCAAACTCTAGCGGGGGACGACTACAATGAGCAGTTCTTC. It encodes CASSQTLAGDDYNEQFF. V usage is TRBV4-3 and J usage is TRBJ2-1; 10 positions agree with TRBD2. Trimming cost V 2 bases and J 3 bases; bases outside gene matches: 7. Germline assignment: CDR1 LGHNA and CDR2 YSLEER. This CDR3 comprises 17 residues.

The rearrangement uses TRBV29-1 and TRBJ1-1; 7 bases line up with TRBD1. Germline assignment: CDR1 SQVTM and CDR2 ANQGSEA. CDR3 length equals 10 residues. The J segment lost 8 bases and the V segment lost 5 bases, leaving 2 bases of the junction unmatched. CDR3 DNA sequence: TGCAGCGTTTGGGACAGAGAAGCTTTCTTT. This sequence encodes CSVWDREAFF.

The chain combines TRBV7-2 with TRBJ1-1, with 7 bases fitting TRBD1. The CDR3 consists of 13 residues. J gave up 7 bases and V 2 bases, and 4 bases lay outside the gene matches. Germline CDR1 is SGHTA and CDR2 is FQGNSA. The CDR3 loop reads CASSLLQGFEAFF. The CDR3 DNA reads TGTGCCAGCAGCTTATTACAGGGGTTTGAAGCTTTCTTT.

This chain links TRBV27 with TRBJ1-6; the D gene is possibly TRBD1 (6 bases). Germline CDR1 MNHEY, CDR2 SMNVEV (reference sequence). This CDR3 is 14 amino acids long. Trimming stripped 7 bases from V and 7 bases from J, with 14 bases between. CDR3 coding DNA: TGTGCCAGCACCCTGGGGGGGCTAAATTCACCCCTCCACTTT. Amino acid sequence: CASTLGGLNSPLHF.

The chain employs TRBV7-6 and TRBJ2-2, with 12 bases identical to TRBD2. There are 16 residues in the CDR3. CDR1 is SGHVS and CDR2 is FNYEAQ in the germline V gene. With V trimmed by 6 bases and J by 5 bases, 7 bases remained unmatched. CDR3 region: CASSSSGGEWTGELFF. CDR3 coding DNA: TGTGCCAGCAGTTCTAGCGGGGGGGAATGGACCGGGGAGCTGTTTTTT.

The genes are TRBV15 and TRBJ1-6, with D perhaps matching TRBD1 (6 bases). This CDR3 is 15 amino acids long. Trimming pared 6 bases from V and 4 bases from J, leaving 13 bases between. The germline V gene has CDR1 LNHNV and CDR2 YYDKDF (reference sequence). The CDR3 region is CATRKDRSYNSPLHF. Written as DNA, the CDR3 is TGTGCCACCAGAAAGGACAGATCATATAATTCACCCCTCCACTTT. The full variable domain, with the rest looked up from reference TRBV15 and TRBJ1-6, is DAMVIQNPRYQVTQFGKPVTLSCSQTLNHNVMYWYQQKSSQAPKLLFHYYDKDFNNEADTPDNFQSRRPNTSFCFLDIRSPGLGDTAMYLCATRKDRSYNSPLHFGNGTRLTVT.

The chain uses TRBV4-1 and TRBJ2-2; D is perhaps TRBD1 (5 bases). The ends were cut back, 0 bases at V and 3 bases at J, with 11 bases in the middle. Looked up from germline, CDR1 is MGHRA and CDR2 is YSYEKL. The CDR3 has 16 amino acids. CDR3 region: CASSQDGAPHTGELFF. The CDR3 DNA reads TGCGCCAGCAGCCAAGATGGGGCACCTCACACCGGGGAGCTGTTTTTT.

The CDR3 loop reads CASSLGTGFYNEQFF. CDR3 nucleotides: TGTGCCAGCAGCTTAGGGACAGGGTTCTACAATGAGCAGTTCTTC. The V and J genes are TRBV5-6 and TRBJ2-1; TRBD1 aligns across 9 bases. V was clipped by 2 bases and J by 3 bases; unmatched bases: 3. The V gene's germline CDR1 is SGHDT and CDR2 YYEEEE. CDR3 length: 15 amino acids.

The V gene is TRBV7-7, the J gene TRBJ1-1, with 8 bases identical to TRBD1. CDR3 size: 19 residues. Per the germline V gene, CDR1 is SSHAT and CDR2 is FNYEAQ (reference sequence). The V and J ends lost 4 bases and 1 base, in that order; junction bases with no gene match: 17. CDR3 sequence reads: CASSSRIGTGTLRNTEAFF. The DNA of the CDR3 is TGTGCCAGCAGCTCACGGATCGGGACAGGCACACTTCGGAACACTGAAGCTTTCTTT.

In the case of this clone: Within the sample, other DNA sequences also encode this same CDR3. This chain connects TRBV14 to TRBJ2-7, with 7 positions matching TRBD1. In germline, CDR1 is SGHDN, CDR2 FVKESK. The CDR3 contains 15 residues. The V and J ends lost 1 base and 0 bases, in that order; junction bases with no gene match: 3. CDR3 loop: CASSQGTGFSYEQYF. The CDR3 nucleotides read TGTGCCAGCAGCCAAGGGACAGGCTTCTCCTACGAGCAGTACTTC.

The chain employs TRBV2 and TRBJ2-2; 11 bases are shared with TRBD2. After removal of 4 bases from V and 3 bases from J, the junction contained 10 bases not matched to a gene. Germline-derived CDR1 and CDR2 are SNHLY and FYNNEI. This CDR3 has 18 residues. This CDR3 is CASSVPAVAGGYTGELFF. The CDR3 region has the DNA TGTGCCAGCAGTGTTCCGGCGGTAGCGGGGGGGTACACCGGGGAGCTGTTTTTT.

V is TRBV5-8 and J is TRBJ1-1; D remains unclear. Germline CDR1 reads SGHTS; CDR2 reads YDEGEE. The germline V and J ends were trimmed by 3 bases and 5 bases, with 11 bases remaining between them. CDR3 size: 13 residues. The CDR3 nucleotides read TGTGCCAGCAGCTACGAGGTAGGAACTGAAGCTTTCTTT. This translates into CASSYEVGTEAFF.

The rearrangement links TRBV6-6 to TRBJ1-5, with a tentative D call TRBD1 (6 bases). CDR3 size: 14 residues. Germline loops: CDR1 MNHNY, CDR2 SVGAGI (reference sequence). The V end was cut by 11 bases, the J end by 1 base, with 15 bases between. The CDR3 nucleotides read TGTGCCGGAGGCTCGGGGGGCAGCAATCAGCCCCAGCATTTT. Amino acid sequence: CAGGSGGSNQPQHF.

This CDR3 reads CASSAGTASGNEQFF. The CDR3 DNA reads as TGTGCCAGCAGCGCCGGGACTGCCTCCGGGAATGAGCAGTTCTTC. This rearrangement joins TRBV9 to TRBJ2-1, with TRBD2 as a possible D gene (6 bases). From germline, CDR1 is SGDLS and CDR2 YYNGEE. The germline V and J ends were trimmed by 3 bases and 7 bases, with 17 bases remaining between them. CDR3 length: 15 residues.

The J gene is TRBJ2-7, the V gene TRBV27; 7 nucleotides match TRBD2. V shed 5 bases and J 1 base; nucleotides not matched to a gene: 8. Germline V gene lookup returns CDR1 MNHEY and CDR2 SMNVEV (reference sequence). The CDR3 runs to 15 residues. The CDR3 loop is CASSQEGEGSYEQYF. The CDR3 region has the DNA TGTGCCAGCAGTCAAGAAGGGGAGGGATCCTACGAGCAGTACTTC.

The chain links TRBV19 to TRBJ1-5; D is ambiguous. From germline, CDR1 is LNHDA and CDR2 SQIVND (reference sequence). The CDR3 loop spans 14 amino acids. Trimming left V 5 bases short and J 6 bases short, with 14 bases between. CDR3 loop: CASSSSGQSQPQHF. In DNA, the CDR3 is TGTGCCAGTAGTTCCTCAGGTCAGAGTCAGCCCCAGCATTTT. The whole variable domain, filled in from reference TRBV19 and TRBJ1-5, reads DGGITQSPKYLFRKEGQNVTLSCEQNLNHDAMYWYRQDPGQGLRLIYYSQIVNDFQKGDIAEGYSVSREKKESFPLTVTSAQKNPTAFYLCASSSSGQSQPQHFGDGTRLSIL.

This chain links TRBV11-3 with TRBJ2-3, with D possibly matching TRBD2 (5 bases). V dropped 0 bases and J dropped 6 bases, with 13 bases sitting between them. CDR1 is SGHNT, CDR2 YENEEA, per germline. The CDR3 consists of 15 residues. CDR3 loop: CASSLDIDRGDTQYF. The CDR3 region has the DNA TGTGCCAGCAGCTTAGATATTGATCGAGGGGATACGCAGTATTTT.

This clone is a singleton in its sample. V is TRBV6-4 and J is TRBJ2-3, with 10 bases lining up with TRBD2. Germline CDR1 and CDR2: MRHNA and SNTAGT. V lost 3 bases and J lost 0; bases outside the gene matches: 0. The CDR3 has 15 residues. Here the CDR3 DNA reads TGTGCCAGCAGTGAACTAGCGGGAAGCACAGATACGCAGTATTTT. Protein product: CASSELAGSTDTQYF.

The CDR3 region is CASSLMPSGTYNEQFF. As DNA, the CDR3 is TGTGCCAGCAGCTTAATGCCTAGCGGGACGTACAATGAGCAGTTCTTC. V gene TRBV13 combines with J gene TRBJ2-1, with 9 bases matching TRBD2. Trimming at V came to 2 bases and at J to 4 bases, leaving 6 bases not matched to a gene. This CDR3 contains 16 residues. CDR1 and CDR2 (germline): PRHDT, FYEKMQ (reference sequence). The full variable domain, rest sourced from reference TRBV13 and TRBJ2-1, is AAGVIQSPRHLIKEKRETATLKCYPIPRHDTVYWYQQGPGQDPQFLISFYEKMQSDKGSIPDRFSAQQFSDYHSELNMSSLELGDSALYFCASSLMPSGTYNEQFFGPGTRLTVL.

The CDR3 sequence: CASSFLGGGITDTQYF. The CDR3 DNA follows: TGTGCCAGCAGCTTTTTAGGGGGGGGGATCACAGATACGCAGTATTTT. The chain employs TRBV7-2 and TRBJ2-3; D possibly corresponds to TRBD2 (7 bases). The CDR3 sequence is 16 residues long. Per germline, CDR1 SGHTA and CDR2 FQGNSA. Trimming removed 3 bases from V and 2 bases from J, with 15 bases in between.

CDR3 protein: CRPRALGGEKLFF. DNA of the CDR3: TGCAGGCCGCGGGCTTTAGGGGGTGAAAAACTGTTTTTT. This chain uses TRBV29-1 with TRBJ1-4; a possible D gene is TRBD1 (6 bases). The CDR3 consists of 13 residues. Germline CDR1 is SQVTM and CDR2 is ANQGSEA.

V usage is TRBV27 and J usage is TRBJ2-7, with 10 bases lining up with TRBD1. The CDR3 totals 15 residues. V lost 3 bases, J lost 3 bases, and 5 bases stayed unmatched. Germline CDR1 reads MNHEY; CDR2 reads SMNVEV (reference sequence). The CDR3 loop reads CASSLRDRGYYEQYF. The CDR3 bases are TGTGCCAGCAGTTTGCGGGACAGGGGCTACTACGAGCAGTACTTC.

The rearrangement links TRBV4-3 to TRBJ1-6; maybe TRBD1 (6 bases). Germline-derived CDR1 and CDR2 are LGHNA and YSLEER. Trimming stripped 2 bases from V and 0 bases from J, with 14 bases between. The CDR3 is made up of 18 amino acids. CDR3 DNA sequence: TGCGCCAGCAGCCAAAGGACAGTTTCAAGCTCCTATAATTCACCCCTCCACTTT. This encodes CASSQRTVSSSYNSPLHF.

V gene TRBV4-3 combines with J gene TRBJ1-2; no clear D. The germline V and J ends were trimmed by 3 bases and 7 bases, with 18 bases remaining between them. Germline loops: CDR1 LGHNA, CDR2 YSLEER. The CDR3 has 15 residues. DNA for the CDR3: TGCGCCAGCAGCCATTCCGGGGAGGGCTTGAGTGGCTACACCTTC. Translation gives CASSHSGEGLSGYTF.

V and J are TRBV4-3 and TRBJ2-4; 14 bases map to TRBD2. The CDR3 has 18 residues. CDR1 and CDR2 from the germline V gene are LGHNA and YSLEER. The junction had 5 bases not matched to a gene; V was cut back by 4 bases and J by 0 bases. The chain's CDR3 is CASSPEGLAGGAKNIQYF. The CDR3 DNA sequence: TGCGCCAGCAGCCCCGAAGGACTAGCGGGGGGAGCCAAAAACATTCAGTACTTC.